Shown below are 30 T cell receptor beta chains from a single sample sequenced in a study of cytomegalovirus exposure and HLA in healthy donors. Clones were sequenced by immunoSEQ multiplex PCR, and TCRdb holds only the in-frame ones, with some missing. The sample gives a few hundred thousand clones, about 93% of which show up once; roughly 1% is in the top ten. The sample consisted of PBMCs. The receptor set was obtained from a woman between 18 and 30 years old in good health and CMV-seronegative.

The V call is TRBV11-1, the J call TRBJ2-3, with D possibly matching TRBD2 (6 bases). This CDR3 has 18 residues. V lost 5 bases, J lost 4 bases, and 25 bases lay in between. CDR1 is SGHAT, CDR2 FQDESV, per germline (reference sequence). CDR3 in amino acids: CASSPPTFSGVGPDTQYF. The CDR3, as DNA: TGTGCCAGCAGCCCGCCCACATTCTCGGGAGTCGGACCAGATACGCAGTATTTT.

The gene calls are TRBV27 and TRBJ2-7; 11 bases are shared with TRBD2. In germline, CDR1 is MNHEY, CDR2 SMNVEV (reference sequence). The trim removed 4 bases at V and 2 bases at J, leaving 4 bases unmatched. This CDR3 region has 15 residues. For the CDR3, the DNA is TGTGCCAGCAGTTCAAGACTAGCGGGGACCTACGAGCAGTACTTC. Its translation is CASSSRLAGTYEQYF.

V and J are TRBV6-6 and TRBJ1-1, with TRBD1 identical over 7 bases. The germline gives CDR1 MNHNY, CDR2 SVGAGI (reference sequence). V lost 5 bases and J lost 5; bases outside the gene matches: 2. The CDR3 has 12 amino acids. In DNA form, the CDR3 reads TGTGCCAGCAGTCCAGGGGGAACTGAAGCTTTCTTT. Residues: CASSPGGTEAFF.

The V gene is TRBV5-6, the J gene TRBJ1-2; tentatively, D is TRBD1 (6 bases). Trimming pared 5 bases from V and 2 bases from J, leaving 10 bases between. Germline CDR1 SGHDT, CDR2 YYEEEE. This CDR3 is 13 amino acids long. The CDR3 DNA is TGTGCCAGCAGAGTGGACAGCAACTATGGCTACACCTTC. Amino acids: CASRVDSNYGYTF.

V usage is TRBV7-9 and J usage is TRBJ2-7, with a possible D match to TRBD2 (5 bases). Germline CDR1 SEHNR, CDR2 FQNEAQ (reference sequence). The V and J ends lost 2 bases and 6 bases respectively, with 26 bases between them. The length of the CDR3 is 18 residues. DNA for the CDR3: TGTGCCAGCAGCTTACGGGGTCCCCCTGTATCCCCCCTCTCCGAGCAGTACTTC. This codes for CASSLRGPPVSPLSEQYF.

This rearrangement joins TRBV7-2 to TRBJ2-7; no reliable D call. V was pared by 1 base and J by 4 bases, with 8 bases between. CDR3 length: 13 amino acids. CDR1 is SGHTA, CDR2 FQGNSA, per germline. DNA of the CDR3: TGTGCCAGCAGCTTAGGGAACAGTTACGAGCAGTACTTC. Protein product: CASSLGNSYEQYF. The full variable domain, rest sourced from reference TRBV7-2 and TRBJ2-7, is GAGVSQSPSNKVTEKGKDVELRCDPISGHTALYWYRQSLGQGLEFLIYFQGNSAPDKSGLPSDRFSAERTGGSVSTLTIQRTQQEDSAVYLCASSLGNSYEQYFGPGTRLTVT.

This chain links TRBV7-6 with TRBJ2-7, with a tentative D call TRBD1 (5 bases). V dropped 3 bases and J dropped 5 bases, with 14 bases sitting between them. CDR3 length: 14 residues. Germline lookup yields CDR1 SGHVS and CDR2 FNYEAQ. In nucleotides, the CDR3 is TGTGCCAGCAGCTTCAGGGTAGGGTCCAACGAGCAGTACTTC. Its translation: CASSFRVGSNEQYF.

The rearrangement joins TRBV29-1 to TRBJ2-3, with D unresolved. The germline CDR1 and CDR2 sequences are SQVTM and ANQGSEA. The CDR3 loop spans 15 amino acids. The V and J ends lost 0 bases and 1 base respectively, with 11 bases between them. The CDR3 protein is CSVEEAAVGTDTQYF. For the CDR3, the DNA is TGCAGCGTTGAAGAAGCCGCCGTCGGCACAGATACGCAGTATTTT.

This chain links TRBV5-4 with TRBJ2-7; 10 positions agree with TRBD2. The germline V gene has CDR1 SGHNT and CDR2 YYREEE (reference sequence). The CDR3 spans 17 residues. J was trimmed by 6 bases and V by 4 bases; bases with no gene match: 16. Here the CDR3 DNA reads TGTGCCAGCAGCACCGGACTAGCGGCTACCCTCCCGAGCGAGCAGTACTTC. The encoded protein is CASSTGLAATLPSEQYF.

The V gene is TRBV6-5, the J gene TRBJ2-1; 10 nucleotides line up with TRBD2. The CDR3 runs to 14 residues. The germline gives CDR1 MNHEY, CDR2 SVGAGI. V was pared by 7 bases and J by 7 bases, with 7 bases of the junction left unmatched. The CDR3, as DNA: TGTGCCAGCAAAACTAGCGGGACGTATAATGAGCAGTTCTTC. It encodes CASKTSGTYNEQFF.

This clone has a single count. This chain joins TRBV11-2 and TRBJ2-2, with 9 bases lining up with TRBD1. J gave up 2 bases and V 4 bases, and 2 bases lay outside the gene matches. CDR3 length: 15 amino acids. Germline V gives CDR1 SGHAT, CDR2 FQNNGV. Here the CDR3 DNA reads TGTGCCAGCAGCTGGGGACAGGGCAACACCGGGGAGCTGTTTTTT. It is translated as CASSWGQGNTGELFF.

V usage is TRBV28 and J usage is TRBJ2-3; 10 nucleotides align to TRBD2. The trim removed 3 bases at V and 0 bases at J, leaving 3 bases unmatched. The CDR3 contains 16 residues. Germline CDR1 and CDR2: MDHEN and SYDVKM. The CDR3 bases are TGTGCCAGCAGTTTGACTAGCGGGTTTAGCACAGATACGCAGTATTTT. Protein product: CASSLTSGFSTDTQYF. Combining the CDR3 with reference TRBV28 and TRBJ2-3 gives the whole variable domain DVKVTQSSRYLVKRTGEKVFLECVQDMDHENMFWYRQDPGLGLRLIYFSYDVKMKEKGDIPEGYSVSREKKERFSLILESASTNQTSMYLCASSLTSGFSTDTQYFGPGTRLTVL.

This clone has just one count. The rearrangement uses TRBV6-5 and TRBJ2-7; tentatively, D is TRBD1 (6 bases). V lost 8 bases, J lost 0 bases, and 11 bases lay in between. In germline, CDR1 is MNHEY, CDR2 SVGAGI. The CDR3 is 13 residues long. Written as DNA, the CDR3 is TGTGCCAGCCGGGACACGAGCTCCTACGAGCAGTACTTC. This codes for CASRDTSSYEQYF.

The chain has TRBV6-4 and TRBJ2-5; 12 bases match TRBD2. Germline lookup yields CDR1 MRHNA and CDR2 SNTAGT. This CDR3 comprises 16 residues. J gave up 1 base and V 2 bases, and 2 bases lay outside the gene matches. The CDR3 DNA reads as TGTGCCAGCAGTGACGGACTAGCGGGGTTCCAAGAGACCCAGTACTTC. Translation gives CASSDGLAGFQETQYF.

V is TRBV6-1 and J is TRBJ1-4, with D uncertain. The CDR3 has 14 residues. V was trimmed by 6 bases and J by 1 base, leaving 9 bases between them. The V gene's germline CDR1 is MNHNS and CDR2 SASEGT. The CDR3 reads CASRPRGTNEKLFF. In nucleotides, the CDR3 is TGTGCCAGCAGGCCCCGAGGAACTAATGAAAAACTGTTTTTT.

The chain employs TRBV11-1 and TRBJ1-2; D is perhaps TRBD1 (6 bases). V lost 4 bases, J lost 2 bases, and 8 bases lay in between. The germline V gene has CDR1 SGHAT and CDR2 FQDESV (reference sequence). The CDR3 has 13 amino acids. The CDR3 DNA reads TGTGCCAGCAGCTGGGGGCGGAACTATGGCTACACCTTC. Protein sequence: CASSWGRNYGYTF.

Written as DNA, the CDR3 is TGCAGCGTGGAGGGAGGTCAGGGGGGTTACGAGCAGTACTTC. Its translation is CSVEGGQGGYEQYF. This rearrangement joins TRBV29-1 to TRBJ2-7; D perhaps matches TRBD1 (7 bases). The CDR3 is 14 residues long. The germline gives CDR1 SQVTM, CDR2 ANQGSEA. The germline V and J ends were trimmed by 6 bases and 4 bases, with 19 bases remaining between them.

J is TRBJ1-2 and V is TRBV25-1, with TRBD1 as a possible D gene (5 bases). Germline CDR1 reads MGHDK; CDR2 reads SYGVNS. Trimming stripped 3 bases from V and 11 bases from J, with 31 bases between. This CDR3 region has 18 residues. In DNA, the CDR3 is TGTGCCAGCAGTGATTCCGTTTGGGGCCAGGCCAACCCGGTAGGATACACCTTC. Amino acid sequence: CASSDSVWGQANPVGYTF.

The rearrangement links TRBV5-6 to TRBJ2-3; 9 bases match TRBD1. Germline V gene sequence: CDR1 SGHDT, CDR2 YYEEEE. V trimming: 4 bases; J trimming: 0 bases; junction bases outside the gene matches: 6. The CDR3 extends over 16 amino acids. CDR3 sequence reads: CASSPGTGRSTDTQYF. CDR3 coding DNA: TGTGCCAGCAGCCCCGGGACAGGGAGGAGCACAGATACGCAGTATTTT. Variable domain in full (rest from reference TRBV5-6 and TRBJ2-3): DAGVTQSPTHLIKTRGQQVTLRCSPKSGHDTVSWYQQALGQGPQFIFQYYEEEERQRGNFPDRFSGHQFPNYSSELNVNALLLGDSALYLCASSPGTGRSTDTQYFGPGTRLTVL.

V and J are TRBV30 and TRBJ2-3; 8 positions agree with TRBD2. J was trimmed by 2 bases and V by 1 base; bases with no gene match: 5. The CDR3 sequence is 15 residues long. CDR1 and CDR2 (germline): GTSNPN, SVGIG (reference sequence). CDR3 DNA sequence: TGTGCCTGGAGTGAACTAGCGGTAGACACAGATACGCAGTATTTT. Protein product: CAWSELAVDTDTQYF.

This chain connects TRBV29-1 to TRBJ1-4; 10 nucleotides agree with TRBD1. This CDR3 is 14 amino acids long. V dropped 4 bases and J dropped 8; count of bases not matched to a gene: 7. From germline, CDR1 is SQVTM and CDR2 ANQGSEA. The CDR3 loop reads CSVVLGQGIEKLFF. As DNA, the CDR3 is TGCAGCGTTGTACTGGGACAGGGGATAGAAAAACTGTTTTTT.

The J gene is TRBJ2-7, the V gene TRBV5-1; D possibly corresponds to TRBD2 (6 bases). The CDR3 length is 12 residues. From germline, CDR1 is SGHRS and CDR2 YFSETQ. V lost 2 bases and J lost 12, with 15 bases in between. CDR3 DNA sequence: TGCGCCAGCAGCTTATTAGGAGGGCGCCGGTACTTC. This encodes CASSLLGGRRYF. Full variable domain (rest looked up from reference TRBV5-1 and TRBJ2-7): KAGVTQTPRYLIKTRGQQVTLSCSPISGHRSVSWYQQTPGQGLQFLFEYFSETQRNKGNFPGRFSGRQFSNSRSEMNVSTLELGDSALYLCASSLLGGRRYFGPGTRLTVT.

V and J are TRBV10-3 and TRBJ1-5, with TRBD1 matching over 7 bases. This CDR3 is 17 amino acids long. Germline V lookup: CDR1 ENHRY, CDR2 SYGVKD. V gave up 3 bases and J gave up 6 bases; unmatched junction bases: 14. CDR3 sequence reads: CAISDPQTQGIGQPQHF. The CDR3 bases are TGTGCCATCAGTGACCCTCAAACACAGGGGATCGGTCAGCCCCAGCATTTT.

The gene calls are TRBV11-3 and TRBJ2-1; 9 nucleotides line up with TRBD2. There are 15 residues in the CDR3. Germline values: CDR1 SGHNT, CDR2 YENEEA. The ends lost 5 bases at V and 9 bases at J; junction bases unmatched: 11. The CDR3 protein is CASSRGCGRACEQFF. Here the CDR3 DNA reads TGTGCCAGCAGCCGAGGGTGCGGGAGGGCCTGTGAGCAGTTCTTC.

This clone was seen only once. The rearrangement joins TRBV10-1 to TRBJ1-1; D remains ambiguous. The CDR3 length is 12 residues. Trimming cost V 1 base and J 6 bases, with 6 bases left between them. The V gene's germline CDR1 is WNHNN and CDR2 SYGVQD (reference sequence). The CDR3 here is CASSEYGAEAFF. CDR3 in DNA: TGCGCCAGCAGTGAGTATGGAGCTGAAGCTTTCTTT.

This chain joins TRBV27 and TRBJ2-7, with 10 bases identical to TRBD1. Germline V gene sequence: CDR1 MNHEY, CDR2 SMNVEV (reference sequence). This CDR3 has 16 residues. The V and J ends lost 6 bases and 4 bases, in that order; junction bases with no gene match: 12. DNA of the CDR3: TGTGCCAGCAGGACCGCGGGACAGGGGATTATATACGAGCAGTACTTC. It specifies CASRTAGQGIIYEQYF.

The chain recombines TRBV7-9 with TRBJ1-2, with no clear D. The CDR3 spans 14 residues. The V end lost 1 base, the J end lost 4 bases, and 10 bases lay between the germline ends. CDR1 and CDR2 from the germline V gene are SEHNR and FQNEAQ (reference sequence). CDR3 bases: TGTGCCAGCAGCTTAGTTGGGGAGATCTATGGCTACACCTTC. Protein: CASSLVGEIYGYTF.

The chain links TRBV5-6 to TRBJ2-3, with 9 bases matching TRBD1. This CDR3 has 15 residues. The V gene end was trimmed by 0 bases and the J gene end by 4 bases; junction bases not matched to a gene: 3. Germline CDR1 reads SGHDT; CDR2 reads YYEEEE. The CDR3 nucleotides read TGTGCCAGCAGCTTGGGACAGGGGGTAGCAGATACGCAGTATTTT. Protein product: CASSLGQGVADTQYF.

The rearrangement links TRBV19 to TRBJ2-1, with a possible D match to TRBD2 (5 bases). This CDR3 has 13 residues. V dropped 3 bases and J dropped 8 bases, with 11 bases sitting between them. Germline V gene sequence: CDR1 LNHDA, CDR2 SQIVND (reference sequence). CDR3 loop: CASSIGPRDEQFF. CDR3 nucleotides: TGTGCCAGTAGTATTGGACCGAGGGATGAGCAGTTCTTC.

The V and J genes are TRBV7-3 and TRBJ1-1, with 8 bases fitting TRBD1. V dropped 6 bases and J dropped 5; count of bases not matched to a gene: 8. Per the germline V gene, CDR1 is SGHTA and CDR2 is FQGTGA. CDR3 length: 14 amino acids. The CDR3, as DNA: TGTGCCAGCAGACCGGACAGGGATGGAACTGAAGCTTTCTTT. As protein: CASRPDRDGTEAFF.